This entry is about one T cell receptor (beta chain). CDR3 length: 15 amino acids. Trimming left V 4 bases short and J 4 bases short, with 16 bases between. The germline gives CDR1 LNHDA, CDR2 SQIVND (reference sequence). These data are taken from a study of blood T cell repertoires in COVID-19. On the study more broadly: Italy, Spain and the United States were the sources of the convalescent and acute COVID-19 samples.

Profiled with immunoSEQ multiplex PCR; TCRdb holds only in-frame clones, not every one. The sample lists approximately 250,000 clones; 83% were seen once. The sequence was obtained from a woman aged 45-60 years with acute or convalescent COVID-19. Sample: peripheral blood. V gene TRBV19 combines with J gene TRBJ1-1; TRBD1 might be the D (6 bases). CDR3 DNA sequence: TGTGCCAGTAGTAGGACAGTATACGAGGGCACTGAAGCTTTCTTT. This encodes CASSRTVYEGTEAFF.